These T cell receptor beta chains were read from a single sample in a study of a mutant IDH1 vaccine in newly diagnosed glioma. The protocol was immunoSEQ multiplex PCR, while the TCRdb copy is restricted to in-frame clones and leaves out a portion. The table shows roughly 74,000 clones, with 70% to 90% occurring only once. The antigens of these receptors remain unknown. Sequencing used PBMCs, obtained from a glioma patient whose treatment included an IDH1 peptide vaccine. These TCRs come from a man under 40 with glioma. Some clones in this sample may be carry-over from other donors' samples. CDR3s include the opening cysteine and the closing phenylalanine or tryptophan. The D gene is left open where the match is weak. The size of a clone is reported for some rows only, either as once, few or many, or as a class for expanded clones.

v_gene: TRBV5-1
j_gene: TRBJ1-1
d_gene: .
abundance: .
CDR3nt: TGCGCCAGCAGAGGAGGGGACACTGAAGCTTTCTTT
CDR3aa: CASRGGDTEAFF

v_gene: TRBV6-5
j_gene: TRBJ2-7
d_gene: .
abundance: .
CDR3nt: TGTGCCAGCAGTTACGTCAACGAGCAGTACTTC
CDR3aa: CASSYVNEQYF

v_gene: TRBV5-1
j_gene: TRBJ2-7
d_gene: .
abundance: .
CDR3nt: TGCGCCAGCAGCTTGGACGGCCGGAACGAGCAGTACTTC
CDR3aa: CASSLDGRNEQYF

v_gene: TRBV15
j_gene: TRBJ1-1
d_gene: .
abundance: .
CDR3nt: TGTGCCACCAGCGCTTCGGGGCAGAACACTGAAGCTTTCTTT
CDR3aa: CATSASGQNTEAFF

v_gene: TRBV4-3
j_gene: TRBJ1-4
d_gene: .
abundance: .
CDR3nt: TGCGCCAGCAGCCGCCTCGGGAGTAATGAAAAACTGTTTTTT
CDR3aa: CASSRLGSNEKLFF

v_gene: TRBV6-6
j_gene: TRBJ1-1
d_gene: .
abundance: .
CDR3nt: TGTGCCAGCAAGTTACAGCTAAACACTGAAGCTTTCTTT
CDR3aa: CASKLQLNTEAFF

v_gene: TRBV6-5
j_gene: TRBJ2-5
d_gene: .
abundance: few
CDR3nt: TGTGCCAGCAGCCACGGGGGGACCCAGTACTTC
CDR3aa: CASSHGGTQYF

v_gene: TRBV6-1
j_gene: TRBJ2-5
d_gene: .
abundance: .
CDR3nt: TGTGCCAGCAGTCTTTACGGGGTGGAGACCCAGTACTTC
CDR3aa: CASSLYGVETQYF

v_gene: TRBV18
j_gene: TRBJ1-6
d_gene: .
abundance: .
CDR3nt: TGTGCCAGCTCACCCCGGACAGACAATAATTCACCCCTCCACTTT
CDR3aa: CASSPRTDNNSPLHF

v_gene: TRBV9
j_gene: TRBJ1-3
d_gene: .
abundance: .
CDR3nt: TGTGCCAGCAGCGCAGGGCACCGGACTCCAACCGAAACCATATATTTT
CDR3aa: CASSAGHRTPTETIYF

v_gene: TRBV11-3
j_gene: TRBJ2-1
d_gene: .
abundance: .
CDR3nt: TGTGCCAGCAGCTTAGGGGCAGGGGGGGCTGAGCAGTTCTTC
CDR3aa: CASSLGAGGAEQFF

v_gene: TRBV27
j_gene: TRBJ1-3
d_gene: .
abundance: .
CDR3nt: TGTGCCAGCAGAGAGGGAGCCTTCTCTGGAAACACCATATATTTT
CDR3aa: CASREGAFSGNTIYF

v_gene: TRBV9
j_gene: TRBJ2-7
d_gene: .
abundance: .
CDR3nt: TGTGCCAGCACTCCGGGGAGCGGTGCCTACGAGCAGTACTTC
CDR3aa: CASTPGSGAYEQYF

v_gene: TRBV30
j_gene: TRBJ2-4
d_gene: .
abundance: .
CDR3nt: TGTGCCTGGAGTGTTGGCGGGGTCGGGAACATTCAGTACTTC
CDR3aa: CAWSVGGVGNIQYF

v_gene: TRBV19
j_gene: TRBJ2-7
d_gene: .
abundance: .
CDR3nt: TGTGCCAGTAGTAACCTCCGGGACTCCTACGAGCAGTACTTC
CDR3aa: CASSNLRDSYEQYF

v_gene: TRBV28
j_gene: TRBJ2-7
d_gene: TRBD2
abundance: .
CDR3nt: TGTGCCAGCAGTGCCCTGCCCTGGACTAGCGGGAGTCATCCCTACGAGCAGTACTTC
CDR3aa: CASSALPWTSGSHPYEQYF

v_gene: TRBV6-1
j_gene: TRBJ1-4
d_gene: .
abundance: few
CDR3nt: TGTGCCAGCAGTGAAGTCTCGAGGGGGGGACCTAATGAAAAACTGTTTTTT
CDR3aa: CASSEVSRGGPNEKLFF

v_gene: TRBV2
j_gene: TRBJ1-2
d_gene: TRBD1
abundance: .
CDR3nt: TGTGCCAGCAGTGTTTGGGGAGACAGGGGTCGATACACCTTC
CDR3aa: CASSVWGDRGRYTF

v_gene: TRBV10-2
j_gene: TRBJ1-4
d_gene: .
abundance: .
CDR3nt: TGCGCCAGCAGTGAGTCGGGAGAAGCAACTAATGAAAAACTGTTTTTT
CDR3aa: CASSESGEATNEKLFF

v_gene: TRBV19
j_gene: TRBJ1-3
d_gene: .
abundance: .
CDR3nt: TGTGCCAGTAGTATTTTGCCCTCTGGAAACACCATATATTTT
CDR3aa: CASSILPSGNTIYF

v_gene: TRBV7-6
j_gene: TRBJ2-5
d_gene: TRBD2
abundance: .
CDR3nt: TGTGCCAGCAGCCCCACCGGGACTAGCGGCGACGAGACCCAGTACTTC
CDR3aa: CASSPTGTSGDETQYF

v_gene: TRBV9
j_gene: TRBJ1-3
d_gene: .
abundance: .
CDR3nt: TGTGCCAGCAGCGTAGTAGGTGACCGCTCTGGAAACACCATATATTTT
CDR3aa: CASSVVGDRSGNTIYF

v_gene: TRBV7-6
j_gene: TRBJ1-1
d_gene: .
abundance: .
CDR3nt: TGTGCCAGCAGCCTCGGTCCTACGAACACTGAAGCTTTCTTT
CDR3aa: CASSLGPTNTEAFF

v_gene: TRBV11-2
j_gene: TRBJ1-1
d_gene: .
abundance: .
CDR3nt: TGTGCCAGCAGTAACGCCGGGGGGCCCAACCACGGGAACACTGAAGCTTTCTTT
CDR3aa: CASSNAGGPNHGNTEAFF

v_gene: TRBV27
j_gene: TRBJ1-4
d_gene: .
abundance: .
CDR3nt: TGTGCCAGCAGTAAGGATGGACGATTTATGGAAAAACTGTTTTTT
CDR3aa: CASSKDGRFMEKLFF